The 30 T cell receptor beta chains listed next were all sequenced from one sample in a study of regulatory T cells in long-lasting Graves disease. The time point is: newly diagnosed GD, antithyroid drugs for less than 3 months. Following extraction of RNA from PBMCs, that RNA was used to make the TCR library. Building of the TCR beta libraries involved iRepertoire HTBI primers and Arm-PCR of CDR3 regions. TCRdb used MiXCR to reprocess the multiplex PCR reads, holding one entry per CDR3 protein. The data hold around 240,000 distinct CDR3 sequences, with 18% observed a single time. This sample was shared with a second study, whose subject was T cells in Graves' hyperthyroidism and ophthalmopathy.

The sequenced sample was peripheral blood mononuclear cells (PBMCs), obtained at new diagnosis, from a patient treated with antithyroid drugs. The source of these receptors is a woman aged 25 to 39 with Graves disease.

The rearrangement joins TRBV6-1 to TRBJ1-1, with a weak D call TRBD1 (6 bases). The germline V and J ends were trimmed by 6 bases and 4 bases, with 15 bases remaining between them. Germline V gene data show CDR1 as MNHNS and CDR2 as SASEGT. The CDR3 consists of 14 residues. The DNA for the CDR3 is TGTGCCAGCAGGCCTACAGGGCACATCACTGAAGCTTTCTTT. Protein: CASRPTGHITEAFF.

This clonotype was found many times. V and J are TRBV18 and TRBJ2-6, with D perhaps assigned TRBD1 or TRBD2 (5 bases each). CDR1 is KGHSH, CDR2 LQKENI, per germline. The germline V and J ends were trimmed by 3 bases and 2 bases, with 8 bases remaining between them. There are 15 residues in the CDR3. The CDR3 spells CASSPGVTGANVLTF. The CDR3 DNA sequence: TGTGCCAGCTCACCGGGGGTTACTGGGGCCAACGTCCTGACTTTC.

In its sample, this clonotype was seen a few times. The chain uses TRBV9 and TRBJ2-1, with D possibly TRBD2 on 5 matching bases. The ends were cut back, 4 bases at V and 2 bases at J, with 16 bases in the middle. Germline values: CDR1 SGDLS, CDR2 YYNGEE. The CDR3 loop spans 16 amino acids. CDR3 coding DNA: TGTGCCAGCAGCACTAGAGGTGGTAGCCCCTACAATGAGCAGTTCTTC. Protein sequence: CASSTRGGSPYNEQFF.

This clonotype appeared many times. The J gene is TRBJ2-5, the V gene TRBV27; D possibly uses TRBD1 or TRBD2 (5 bases each). Trimming pared 4 bases from V and 5 bases from J, leaving 23 bases between. The CDR3 consists of 17 residues. CDR1 and CDR2 (germline): MNHEY, SMNVEV (reference sequence). In DNA, the CDR3 is TGTGCCAGCAGTTCCAATCAGGTCACCGCCTGGGGGGAGACCCAGTACTTC. Encoded protein: CASSSNQVTAWGETQYF.

The table lists this clonotype with a few counts. In DNA form, the CDR3 reads TGTGCCAGTAGGGACCATCTACTCTATGGCTACACCTTC. Amino acid sequence: CASRDHLLYGYTF. The chain links TRBV19 to TRBJ1-2; no clear D gene. CDR1 and CDR2 from the germline V gene are LNHDA and SQIVND (reference sequence). The CDR3 totals 13 residues. The V and J ends lost 6 bases and 4 bases respectively, with 12 bases between them. Full variable domain (missing parts from reference TRBV19 and TRBJ1-2): DGGITQSPKYLFRKEGQNVTLSCEQNLNHDAMYWYRQDPGQGLRLIYYSQIVNDFQKGDIAEGYSVSREKKESFPLTVTSAQKNPTAFYLCASRDHLLYGYTFGSGTRLTVV.

At least ten counts were recorded for this clonotype. The rearrangement joins TRBV6-1 to TRBJ1-2; possibly TRBD1 for D (6 bases). Germline V lookup: CDR1 MNHNS, CDR2 SASEGT. The CDR3 extends over 16 amino acids. Between the trimmed V and J ends, which lost 5 bases and 2 bases, there was a span of 18 bases. The DNA for the CDR3 is TGTGCCAGCAGTACCCTCGGAAGGGGGTTAAACTATGGCTACACCTTC. Encoded protein: CASSTLGRGLNYGYTF.

This clonotype was seen ten or more times. The gene calls are TRBV2 and TRBJ1-5; the D gene is possibly TRBD1 (5 bases). V dropped 7 bases and J dropped 3 bases, with 10 bases sitting between them. The CDR3 has 13 residues. CDR1 and CDR2 (germline): SNHLY, FYNNEI. CDR3 nucleotide sequence: TGTGCCAGCAAGGAGGGGTCCAATCAGCCCCAGCATTTT. Translation: CASKEGSNQPQHF.

This clonotype has ten or more counts. V usage is TRBV27 and J usage is TRBJ1-4; D uncertain. Germline CDR1 MNHEY, CDR2 SMNVEV (reference sequence). Trimming left V 5 bases short and J 6 bases short, with 10 bases between. There are 13 residues in the CDR3. CDR3 loop: CASSDNRYEKLFF. The CDR3 nucleotides read TGTGCCAGCAGTGACAACAGATATGAAAAACTGTTTTTT.

Ten or more counts support this clonotype. The chain joins TRBV20-1 to TRBJ2-3; D is unresolved. V was shortened by 0 bases and J by 0 bases, with 10 bases between the two germline ends. Looked up from germline, CDR1 is DFQATT and CDR2 is SNEGSKA (reference sequence). CDR3 length: 15 residues. DNA of the CDR3: TGCAGTGCTAGAGATGGTAGTGCTAGCACAGATACGCAGTATTTT. Translating it yields CSARDGSASTDTQYF.

This clonotype was picked up many times. The V call is TRBV5-6, the J call TRBJ1-3; D not resolved. The CDR3 covers 13 residues. Trimming removed 4 bases from V and 4 bases from J, with 9 bases in between. Germline-derived CDR1 and CDR2 are SGHDT and YYEEEE. The CDR3 DNA reads as TGTGCCAGCAGCGGACTTAACGGAAACACCATATATTTT. Protein product: CASSGLNGNTIYF. Drawing the rest from reference TRBV5-6 and TRBJ1-3, the complete variable domain is DAGVTQSPTHLIKTRGQQVTLRCSPKSGHDTVSWYQQALGQGPQFIFQYYEEEERQRGNFPDRFSGHQFPNYSSELNVNALLLGDSALYLCASSGLNGNTIYFGEGSWLTVV.

There are many counts of this clonotype. As DNA, the CDR3 is TGTGCCAGCGGAGAAGAATTGAACACTGAAGCTTTCTTT. Translation gives CASGEELNTEAFF. This chain joins TRBV7-3 and TRBJ1-1, with D hard to call. Trimming pared 8 bases from V and 0 bases from J, leaving 10 bases between. The CDR3 spans 13 residues. Germline CDR1 reads SGHTA; CDR2 reads FQGTGA.

This clonotype has a handful of counts. The junction does not match germline at one end; this may be a read error. V usage is TRBV7-7 and J usage is TRBJ2-7, with 7 positions matching TRBD2. This CDR3 region has 15 residues. Germline V gene data show CDR1 as SSHAT and CDR2 as FNYEAQ (reference sequence). The CDR3 nucleotides are TGTGCTAGCAGCTTGGACGGGGGGATCCACAATGAGCAGTACTTC. Translated, it gives CASSLDGGIHNEQYF.

In its sample, this clonotype was seen many times. This rearrangement joins TRBV9 to TRBJ1-1; 7 nucleotides agree with TRBD1. The CDR3 extends over 16 amino acids. Germline values: CDR1 SGDLS, CDR2 YYNGEE. V was clipped by 0 bases and J by 4 bases; unmatched bases: 9. Here the CDR3 reads CASSVGPTGVVTEAFF. CDR3 DNA: TGTGCCAGCAGCGTAGGGCCAACAGGGGTCGTCACTGAAGCTTTCTTT.

This clonotype came up many times. J is TRBJ2-2 and V is TRBV10-3, with 10 bases fitting TRBD1. V shed 2 bases and J 6 bases; nucleotides not matched to a gene: 6. Germline V lookup: CDR1 ENHRY, CDR2 SYGVKD. The CDR3 totals 16 residues. CDR3 bases: TGTGCCATCAGTGAGGGAGACAGGGGGCTCCCCGGGGAGCTGTTTTTT. Its translation: CAISEGDRGLPGELFF.

The chain is built from TRBV24-1 and TRBJ2-4; 8 bases agree with TRBD1. The CDR3 is made up of 15 amino acids. In germline, CDR1 is KGHDR, CDR2 SFDVKD. Trimming at V came to 6 bases and at J to 5 bases, leaving 8 bases not matched to a gene. DNA for the CDR3: TGTGCCACCAGTTTGGACAGGGTCCCCCAAAACATTCAGTACTTC. Amino acid sequence: CATSLDRVPQNIQYF.

About this clonotype: Compared with germline, one end of the junction differs, possibly owing to a read error. The genes are TRBV4-1 and TRBJ2-7; D is perhaps TRBD1 (6 bases). This CDR3 has 14 amino acids. CDR1 and CDR2 from the germline V gene are MGHRA and YSYEKL. The CDR3 reads CASSQTGISCEQYF. The CDR3, as DNA: TGCGCCAGCAGCCAAACAGGGATTTCCTGCGAGCAGTACTTC.

This clonotype was seen many times. The DNA of the CDR3 is TGTGCCAGCAGCTCTCTAGCGGGGGGGGGAAATGAGCAGTTCTTC. This translates into CASSSLAGGGNEQFF. This chain links TRBV7-2 with TRBJ2-1; 12 bases map to TRBD2. The CDR3 totals 15 residues. V shed 4 bases and J 7 bases; nucleotides not matched to a gene: 5. Germline CDR1 reads SGHTA; CDR2 reads FQGNSA. The whole variable domain, remainder taken from reference TRBV7-2 and TRBJ2-1, is GAGVSQSPSNKVTEKGKDVELRCDPISGHTALYWYRQSLGQGLEFLIYFQGNSAPDKSGLPSDRFSAERTGGSVSTLTIQRTQQEDSAVYLCASSSLAGGGNEQFFGPGTRLTVL.

This clonotype occurred many times. The V and J genes are TRBV5-4 and TRBJ2-1; 9 bases line up with TRBD1. The CDR3 loop spans 15 amino acids. Trimming removed 6 bases from V and 9 bases from J; junction bases left unmatched: 13. The germline CDR1 and CDR2 sequences are SGHNT and YYREEE (reference sequence). CDR3 loop: CASTSRGGQGSEQFF. The DNA for the CDR3 is TGTGCCAGCACCTCCAGAGGGGGACAGGGATCTGAGCAGTTCTTC.

At least ten counts were recorded for this clonotype. The V gene is TRBV7-8, the J gene TRBJ2-1; the D is unclear. This CDR3 has 19 residues. Germline values: CDR1 SGHVS, CDR2 FQNEAQ. With 1 base removed from V and 3 bases from J, the gap between germline ends came to 22 bases. The CDR3 DNA is TGTGCCAGCAGCTTAGGCCCACCGGGCTATCAAAAAGACTACAATGAGCAGTTCTTC. Translating gives CASSLGPPGYQKDYNEQFF.

The chain employs TRBV24-1 and TRBJ1-2; D is unclear. The germline V gene has CDR1 KGHDR and CDR2 SFDVKD. This CDR3 region has 14 residues. The germline V and J ends were trimmed by 4 bases and 7 bases, with 15 bases remaining between them. In DNA, the CDR3 is TGTGCCACCAGTGACCCGACCCGAAGCAGTGGCTACACCTTC. Encoded protein: CATSDPTRSSGYTF.

This clonotype was seen ten or more times. The rearrangement uses TRBV12-3 or TRBV12-4 and TRBJ1-1; possibly TRBD1 for D (5 bases). The CDR3 sequence is 12 residues long. Between the trimmed V and J ends, which lost 4 bases and 5 bases, there was a span of 8 bases. CDR3 nucleotides: TGTGCCAGCAGTTCCAGGGCAACTGAAGCTTTCTTT. Residues: CASSSRATEAFF.

This clonotype was seen at least ten times. This chain uses TRBV6-1 with TRBJ2-1; D call uncertain. The V and J ends lost 3 bases and 4 bases respectively, with 10 bases between them. CDR1 is MNHNS and CDR2 is SASEGT in the germline V gene. The CDR3 is 14 amino acids. Here the CDR3 reads CASSEDGRYNEQFF. The CDR3 DNA follows: TGTGCCAGCAGTGAGGACGGACGTTACAATGAGCAGTTCTTC.

About this clonotype itself: A far larger clone is off by one base, so a read error is likely. V and J are TRBV16 and TRBJ1-1, with D tentatively TRBD1 (5 bases). CDR1 KGHSY and CDR2 FQNENV come from the germline V gene. The CDR3 has 14 amino acids. For the CDR3, the DNA is TGTGCCAGCAGCCAGGGGACCCTGAACGCTGAAGCTTTCTTT. This gives the protein CASSQGTLNAEAFF.

The rearrangement uses TRBV6-1 and TRBJ1-1; the D is unclear. The germline V and J ends were trimmed by 0 bases and 2 bases, with 19 bases remaining between them. This CDR3 spans 18 amino acids. The germline CDR1 and CDR2 sequences are MNHNS and SASEGT. CDR3 sequence: CASSEAIGVGSGNTEAFF. CDR3 DNA sequence: TGTGCCAGCAGTGAAGCGATTGGAGTGGGCTCGGGAAACACTGAAGCTTTCTTT.

This clonotype has a handful of counts. The rearrangement uses TRBV20-1 and TRBJ1-2; D gene uncertain. V was clipped by 3 bases and J by 5 bases, with 13 bases between them. Germline lookup yields CDR1 DFQATT and CDR2 SNEGSKA (reference sequence). This CDR3 is 13 amino acids long. The CDR3 reads CSASNGLLYGYTF. CDR3 sequence (DNA): TGCAGTGCTAGCAATGGATTGCTTTATGGCTACACCTTC.

The gene calls are TRBV19 and TRBJ1-2; the match to TRBD1 covers 7 bases. Trimming at V came to 10 bases and at J to 3 bases, leaving 8 bases not matched to a gene. This CDR3 has 13 residues. Germline V gene lookup returns CDR1 LNHDA and CDR2 SQIVND (reference sequence). The CDR3 bases are TGTGCCACTAAACCCGGGACAGACTATGGCTACACCTTC. It encodes CATKPGTDYGYTF.

This clonotype has ten or more counts. This rearrangement joins TRBV12-3 or TRBV12-4 to TRBJ1-2; tentative D call: TRBD1 (5 bases). V shed 2 bases and J shed 8 bases, with 12 bases lying between them. This CDR3 region has 13 residues. CDR3 in amino acids: CASSLSQAEGYTF. CDR3 nucleotides: TGTGCCAGCAGTTTATCACAGGCCGAGGGCTACACCTTC.

This clonotype was detected many times. The chain combines TRBV6-2 or TRBV6-3 with TRBJ2-1; 7 nucleotides line up with TRBD1. V was pared by 11 bases and J by 5 bases, with 21 bases of the junction left unmatched. The CDR3 has 17 residues. CDR1 is MNHEY and CDR2 is SVGEGT in the germline V gene. CDR3 in DNA: TGTGCCGCGCAGACACACTACCCCGGGACAGAAGACAATGAGCAGTTCTTC. Its protein is CAAQTHYPGTEDNEQFF.

This clonotype was observed at least ten times. The genes are TRBV7-9 and TRBJ1-5, with 7 bases aligning to TRBD1. This CDR3 comprises 18 residues. V dropped 1 base and J dropped 3; count of bases not matched to a gene: 12. CDR1 is SEHNR, CDR2 FQNEAQ, per germline (reference sequence). CDR3 nucleotide sequence: TGTGCCAGCAGCTTAGGCGGTGAAGGACAGGCACACAATCAGCCCCAGCATTTT. This translates into CASSLGGEGQAHNQPQHF.

This clonotype was seen at least ten times. The rearrangement joins TRBV18 to TRBJ1-5; 9 bases are a match to TRBD1. Trimming cost V 2 bases and J 3 bases; bases outside gene matches: 5. Germline V lookup: CDR1 KGHSH, CDR2 LQKENI. The CDR3 is 16 residues long. The CDR3 DNA is TGTGCCAGCTCACCAAGCGACAGGGGGGACAATCAGCCCCAGCATTTT. Translated: CASSPSDRGDNQPQHF.